This T cell receptor beta chain was documented in a study of blood T cell repertoires in COVID-19. Study information: Sites in the United States, Italy and Spain provided acute and convalescent COVID-19 samples. The analysed material was cDNA or gDNA that came from T cells, B-cell-depleted T cells, or PBMCs.

CDR3 length: 15 residues. Germline CDR1 reads SGHKS; CDR2 reads YYEKEE (reference sequence). V dropped 4 bases and J dropped 1; count of bases not matched to a gene: 4. This clone has just one count. Study processing details: Researchers report that nucleated cell counts were estimated from reference gene primer amplification. Data came from immunoSEQ multiplex PCR; TCRdb stores just in-frame clones and leaves some out. Clonal size and the V and J genes are those of that table, whereas D and trimming came from the DNA. The sample has a few hundred thousand clones; approximately 85% are singletons. Seattle enrolled patients during active infection and tracked them longitudinally.

V gene TRBV5-5 combines with J gene TRBJ1-5; 8 bases map to TRBD1. This clonotype was obtained from a human donor with COVID-19, enrolled during active disease. The donor label of this sample is uncertain. Material: peripheral blood. The CDR3 DNA sequence: TGTGCCAGCAGCACCACAGGGGGAAGCAATCAGCCCCAGCATTTT. This codes for CASSTTGGSNQPQHF.